Listed below are T cell receptor beta chains from one sample, sequenced in a study of T cells in Graves' hyperthyroidism and ophthalmopathy. One entry per CDR3 protein, called by TCRdb with MiXCR from the multiplex PCR reads. The sample records roughly 720,000 distinct CDR3 sequences, around 15% being singletons. The sequencing sample was made of blood. The receptors shown here come from a man between 50 and 59 years old with Graves' hyperthyroidism. CDR3s leave out the opening cysteine and the closing phenylalanine or tryptophan. The D gene is left open where the match is weak. Some rows mark clone size as missing; the rest say once, few, many or name a class of expanded clone.

>TRBJ2-1|TRBV28|-|-
ASSFRGYNEQF
>TRBJ2-5|TRBV18|-|TRBD2
ASSRSFERGMETQY
>TRBJ2-4|TRBV7-9|few|-
ASSSPGTPDIQY
>TRBJ1-4|TRBV2|many|-
ASSEVSLNEKLF
>TRBJ2-3|TRBV6-1|-|-
ASRTGAGTDTQY
>TRBJ2-1|TRBV7-6|-|-
ASSLGGRASYNEQF
>TRBJ2-5|TRBV30|many|-
AWSAGLETQY
>TRBJ2-3|TRBV27|few|TRBD1
ASSLSRGQGTDTQY
>TRBJ2-1|TRBV9|-|TRBD2
ASSVAPSGRGIDEQF
>TRBJ1-5|TRBV12-3/TRBV12-4|many|TRBD1
ASSFQGGNQPQH
>TRBJ1-3|TRBV9|many|TRBD1
ASSGTGAGNTIY
>TRBJ2-7|TRBV13|few|TRBD2
ASSLGGLADYEQY
>TRBJ2-7|TRBV5-6|many|-
ASSLLEPAYEQY
>TRBJ1-2|TRBV6-5|-|TRBD1
ASSNGQGLGYGYT
>TRBJ1-2|TRBV7-9|-|TRBD1
ASSRTGTGDGYT
>TRBJ2-7|TRBV28|many|TRBD2
ASSSGLAGAYEQY
>TRBJ2-7|TRBV12-3/TRBV12-4|many|-
ASSAGSSFYEQY
>TRBJ1-1|TRBV2|many|-
ASSVWGNTEAF
>TRBJ2-1|TRBV27|many|TRBD2
ASSPGLAEAPYNEQF
>TRBJ2-1|TRBV20-1|many|TRBD1
SASTGGIEQF
>TRBJ1-5|TRBV28|-|-
ANSVTGLTSQH
>TRBJ2-7|TRBV15|-|-
ATRRDIGEQY
>TRBJ2-1|TRBV11-2|many|-
ASSLTGPEQF
>TRBJ2-3|TRBV27|many|-
ASSYGGVPSSTDTQY
>TRBJ1-5|TRBV2|many|-
ASTGLNNQPQH
>TRBJ2-5|TRBV12-3/TRBV12-4|few|TRBD1
ASSPTGAVETQY
>TRBJ1-2|TRBV7-8|many|-
ASSAGQMEYGYT
>TRBJ2-5|TRBV6-5|many|TRBD2
ASSLGLAFQETQY
>TRBJ1-3|TRBV19|-|TRBD1
ASIPGGIGNTIY
>TRBJ1-5|TRBV27|-|-
ASSSISNQPQH
>TRBJ1-2|TRBV4-1|few|-
ASSLSKGFYGYT
>TRBJ1-6|TRBV7-9|few|-
ASSLGASPLH
>TRBJ1-1|TRBV3-1|many|-
ASSPTGTGTEAF
>TRBJ2-5|TRBV7-3|few|TRBD2
ASSLVPSGKETQY
>TRBJ1-5|TRBV10-2|-|TRBD1
ASEIQGDSNQPQH
>TRBJ1-1|TRBV19|many|-
ASRGFSYTEAF
>TRBJ2-5|TRBV29-1|many|TRBD2
SVDEGGRETQY
>TRBJ1-4|TRBV6-1|-|-
AGSSPNEKLF
>TRBJ1-1|TRBV29-1|-|TRBD1
SVEDLQGAAEAF
>TRBJ2-1|TRBV24-1|-|-
ATSEGGAYNEQF
>TRBJ1-3|TRBV4-2|-|-
ASSQVFRDENTIY
>TRBJ2-7|TRBV28|many|TRBD1
ASRTGTAYEQY
>TRBJ1-2|TRBV2|many|-
ASRTPPGRENHGYT
>TRBJ1-5|TRBV28|many|-
ASRSRSLGNQPQH
>TRBJ2-7|TRBV5-1|few|-
ASSPTFSRYEQY
>TRBJ2-7|TRBV14|many|TRBD2
ASSHGRLTATQEQY
>TRBJ2-1|TRBV19|many|-
ASMERAGYNEQF
>TRBJ2-1|TRBV7-8|many|-
ASSARGNEQF
>TRBJ1-4|TRBV25-1|-|-
ASSEPRGNNEKLF
>TRBJ2-1|TRBV5-8|-|-
ASRLALNNEQF
>TRBJ2-3|TRBV9|few|-
ASSVGEGTQY
>TRBJ1-1|TRBV2|many|-
ASSRTVNTEAF
>TRBJ2-3|TRBV20-1|many|TRBD1
SARNPGGWSDTQY